This TCR beta chain came from a study of a mutant IDH1 vaccine in newly diagnosed glioma. Looking at the study overall: Vaccine administration was initiated 4-6 weeks following radiotherapy alone, or with temozolomide cycles. Prior therapy was radiotherapy, temozolomide, or both; most received both.

Time point given: week 35, safety follow-up. Each dose of the vaccine consisted of 300 ug of mutant IDH1 20-mer peptide, with topical imiquimod. New astrocytomas of WHO grade 3 or 4 that were IDH1-mutant and ATRX-lost were found in the donors. Measured with immunoSEQ multiplex PCR; TCRdb has only the in-frame clones, and not every one. The table records about 32,000 clones, roughly 80% of them present only once. The trim removed 3 bases at V and 10 bases at J, leaving 7 bases unmatched. The length of the CDR3 is 14 residues. Germline V gene lookup returns CDR1 MGHRA and CDR2 YSYEKL. As to this clone: Its antigen is undetermined.

Sequences were derived from PBMCs, sampled from a glioma patient whose treatment included an IDH1 peptide vaccine. The rearrangement joins TRBV4-1 to TRBJ1-1; 11 bases agree with TRBD1. The sequence came from a woman younger than 45 with glioma. Some clones in this sample may be carry-over from other donors' samples. Here the CDR3 DNA reads TGCGCCAGCAGCCAGAAAGAGGACAGGGGGCGAGCTTTCTTT. Translation: CASSQKEDRGRAFF.